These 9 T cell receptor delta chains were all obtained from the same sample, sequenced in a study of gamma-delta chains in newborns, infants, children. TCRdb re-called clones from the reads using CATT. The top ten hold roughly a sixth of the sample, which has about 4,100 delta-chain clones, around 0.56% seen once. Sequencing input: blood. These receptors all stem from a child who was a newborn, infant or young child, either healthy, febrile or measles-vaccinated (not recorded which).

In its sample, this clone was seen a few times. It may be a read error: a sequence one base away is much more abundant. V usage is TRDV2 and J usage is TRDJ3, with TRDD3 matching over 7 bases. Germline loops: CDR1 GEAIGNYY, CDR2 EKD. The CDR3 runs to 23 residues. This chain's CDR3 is CACDLEPLTGANASSWGTRQMFF. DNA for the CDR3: TGTGCCTGTGACCTCGAACCCCTTACTGGGGCCAATGCCAGCTCCTGGGGCACCCGACAGATGTTTTTC.

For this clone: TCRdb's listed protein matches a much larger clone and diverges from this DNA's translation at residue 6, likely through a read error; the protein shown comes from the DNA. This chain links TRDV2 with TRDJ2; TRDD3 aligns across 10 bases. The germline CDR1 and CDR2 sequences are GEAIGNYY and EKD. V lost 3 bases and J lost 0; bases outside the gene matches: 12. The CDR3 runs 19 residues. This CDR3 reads CACDLPGDTRPSLTAQLFF. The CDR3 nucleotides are TGTGCCTGTGACTTACCGGGGGATACGCGTCCCTCTTTGACAGCACAACTCTTCTTT.

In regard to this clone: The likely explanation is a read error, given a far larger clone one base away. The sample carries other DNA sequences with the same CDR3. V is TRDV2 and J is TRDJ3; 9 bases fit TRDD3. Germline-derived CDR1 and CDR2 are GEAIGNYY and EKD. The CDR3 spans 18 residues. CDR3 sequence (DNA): TGTGCCTGTGACACCGGGGGATACAGCTCCTGGGACACCCGGCAGATGTTTTTC. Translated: CACDTGGYSSWDTRQMFF.

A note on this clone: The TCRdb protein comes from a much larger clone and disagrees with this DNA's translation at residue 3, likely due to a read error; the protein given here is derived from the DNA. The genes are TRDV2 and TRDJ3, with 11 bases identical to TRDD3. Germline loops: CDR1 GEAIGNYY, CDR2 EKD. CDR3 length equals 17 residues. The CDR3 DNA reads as TGTGCCCGTGACATACTGGGGGATATCTGGGACACCCGACAGATGTTTTTC. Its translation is CARDILGDIWDTRQMFF.

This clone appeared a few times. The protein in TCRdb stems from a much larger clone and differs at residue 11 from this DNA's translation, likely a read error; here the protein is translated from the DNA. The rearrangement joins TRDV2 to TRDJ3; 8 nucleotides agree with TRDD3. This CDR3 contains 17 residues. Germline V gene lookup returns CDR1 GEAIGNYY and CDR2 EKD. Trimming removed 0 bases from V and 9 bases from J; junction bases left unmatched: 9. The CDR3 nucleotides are TGTGCCTGTGACACCGCGGGGATACCCTGGAGCACCCGACAGATGTTTTTC. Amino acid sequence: CACDTAGIPWSTRQMFF.

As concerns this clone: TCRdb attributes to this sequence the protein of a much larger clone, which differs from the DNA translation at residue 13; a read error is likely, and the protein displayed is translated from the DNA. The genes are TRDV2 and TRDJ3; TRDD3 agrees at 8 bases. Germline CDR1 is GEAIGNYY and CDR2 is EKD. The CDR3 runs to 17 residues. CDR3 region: CACDTWGISWDTQQMFF. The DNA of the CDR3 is TGTGCCTGTGACACCTGGGGGATTTCCTGGGACACCCAACAGATGTTTTTC.

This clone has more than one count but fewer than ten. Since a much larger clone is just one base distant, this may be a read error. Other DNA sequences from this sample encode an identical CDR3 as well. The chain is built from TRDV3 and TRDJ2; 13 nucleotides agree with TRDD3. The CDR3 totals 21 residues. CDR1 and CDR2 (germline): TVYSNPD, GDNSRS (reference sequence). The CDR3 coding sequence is TGCGCCTTTAGTTTCTACGTTATTGCCACATACTGGGGGATACGACCAGCACAACTCTTCTTT. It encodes CAFSFYVIATYWGIRPAQLFF.

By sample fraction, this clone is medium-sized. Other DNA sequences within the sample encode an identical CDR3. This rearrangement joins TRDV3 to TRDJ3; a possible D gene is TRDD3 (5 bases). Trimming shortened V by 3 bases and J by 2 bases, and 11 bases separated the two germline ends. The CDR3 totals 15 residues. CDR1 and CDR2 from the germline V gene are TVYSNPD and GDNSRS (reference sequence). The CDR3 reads CALSGRAWDTRQMFF. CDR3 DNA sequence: TGTGCCTTGTCTGGGAGGGCCTGGGACACCCGACAGATGTTTTTC.

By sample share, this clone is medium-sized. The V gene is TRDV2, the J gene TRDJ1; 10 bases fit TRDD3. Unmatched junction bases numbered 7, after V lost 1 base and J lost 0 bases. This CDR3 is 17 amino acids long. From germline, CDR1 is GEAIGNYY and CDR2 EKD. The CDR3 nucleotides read TGTGCCTGTGACACGCTCAGTACTGGGGGATACACCGATAAACTCATCTTT. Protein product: CACDTLSTGGYTDKLIF.